This is a list of T cell receptor beta chains from one sample in a study of OX40 agonist ivuxolimab in advanced cancers. Method: immunoSEQ multiplex PCR; TCRdb's copy keeps in-frame clones and lacks some. The sample carries about 20,000 clones, approximately 78% recorded once. The sample was CD4+ or CD8+ T cells sorted from blood, taken in a trial of the OX40 agonist ivuxolimab. The receptor source for this set is an adult with an advanced solid tumor such as melanoma, head and neck, liver or kidney cancer. CDR3s include the opening cysteine and the closing phenylalanine or tryptophan. D genes are given only for firm matches. Part of the rows lack a size; the others show once, few, many or a class for expanded clones.

DNA,CDR3,V,J,D,size
TGTGCCAGCAGCGACTCCGGACAGGGGACAGATACGCAGTATTTT,CASSDSGQGTDTQYF,TRBV7-3,TRBJ2-3,TRBD1,-
TGTGCCAGCAGCCCTCAGGGGATGGATGAGCAGTTCTTC,CASSPQGMDEQFF,TRBV7-8,TRBJ2-1,-,-
TGCGCCAGCAGCTTGCAACCGGCTATAGCATCGAATGGCTACACCTTC,CASSLQPAIASNGYTF,TRBV5-1,TRBJ1-2,-,-
TGTGCCAGCAGGTGGGGACAGACGAACACCGGGGAGCTGTTTTTT,CASRWGQTNTGELFF,TRBV5-6,TRBJ2-2,TRBD1,-
TGTGCCAGCTCACCGGAAGCATTCACCGGGGAGCTGTTTTTT,CASSPEAFTGELFF,TRBV18,TRBJ2-2,-,-
TGTGCCAGCAAATCGGGGGGGAGGACAGATACGCAGTATTTT,CASKSGGRTDTQYF,TRBV28,TRBJ2-3,TRBD2,-
TGCAGCGCAGCCAGACAGGGGACGTCTGGCTACACCTTC,CSAARQGTSGYTF,TRBV29-1,TRBJ1-2,TRBD1,once
TGTGCCAGCAGCGCTATCCGGGAACCATACTTATCTAACTATGGCTACACCTTC,CASSAIREPYLSNYGYTF,TRBV7-4,TRBJ1-2,-,-
TGTGCCACCGAAAGACAGAACAATGAGCAGTTCTTC,CATERQNNEQFF,TRBV6-5,TRBJ2-1,-,-
TGTGCCAGCAGCTTGGATAGCGCCGGGGAGCTGTTTTTT,CASSLDSAGELFF,TRBV4-2,TRBJ2-2,-,-
TGTGCCAGTAGTAGGGGGGACAGAGCGGGGCAAAACATTCAGTACTTC,CASSRGDRAGQNIQYF,TRBV19,TRBJ2-4,-,-
TGTGCCAGCAGCCCCCTTACTACCGGGACAGGGAGTGAGACCCAGTACTTC,CASSPLTTGTGSETQYF,TRBV7-2,TRBJ2-5,TRBD1,-
TGTGCCAGCAGCTTAGAGAGCTGGGGGACAGGGTCTTCACCTCTCCACTTT,CASSLESWGTGSSPLHF,TRBV7-2,TRBJ1-6,TRBD1,-
TGTGCCAGCAGTTACTCCTCAACCGGGGAGCTGTTTTTT,CASSYSSTGELFF,TRBV6-5,TRBJ2-2,-,once
TGTGCCAGCAGTTTTTTGGGCGGCAAATCGAACTATGGCTACACCTTC,CASSFLGGKSNYGYTF,TRBV28,TRBJ1-2,-,-
TGTGCCAGCTCACCAGCGGAAAAACTGTTTTTT,CASSPAEKLFF,TRBV18,TRBJ1-4,-,-
TGTGCCATCAGCGGCACAGATACGCAGTATTTT,CAISGTDTQYF,TRBV10-3,TRBJ2-3,-,-
TGTGCCAGCAGTGACAAGGTAGGGGGCACTGAAGCTTTCTTT,CASSDKVGGTEAFF,TRBV25-1,TRBJ1-1,-,-
TGTGCCAGCAGGGGACAGAGTCCTGAAGCTTTCTTT,CASRGQSPEAFF,TRBV28,TRBJ1-1,TRBD1,-
TGTGCTAGCAGCCCCGACAGGATTGGAAACACCATATATTTT,CASSPDRIGNTIYF,TRBV7-7,TRBJ1-3,-,-
TGTGCCAAACTAGGGGGCAACTATGGCTACACCTTC,CAKLGGNYGYTF,TRBV11-3,TRBJ1-2,TRBD1,-
TGTGCCAGCAGTTACTCCCGGGGGCGAGGTGAAAAACTGTTTTTT,CASSYSRGRGEKLFF,TRBV6-5,TRBJ1-4,-,-
TGTGCCTGGGTTGGGAGGGGGCGAGGCTATGGCTACACCTTC,CAWVGRGRGYGYTF,TRBV30,TRBJ1-2,TRBD1,-
TGTGCCAGCAGTATGGGGGTTGCGCAGCCCCAGCATTTT,CASSMGVAQPQHF,TRBV2,TRBJ1-5,-,-
TGTGCCAGCAGCTTAGCGGGGATGGATACAGATACGCAGTATTTT,CASSLAGMDTDTQYF,TRBV7-9,TRBJ2-3,-,-
TGTGCCAGCAGTCATCCAGGGGCCTACGAGCAGTACTTC,CASSHPGAYEQYF,TRBV6-1,TRBJ2-7,-,-
TGTGCCAGCAGTTCAGGGTGGGGCGACTCACCCCTCCACTTT,CASSSGWGDSPLHF,TRBV6-6,TRBJ1-6,-,-
TGTGCCAGCAGCGCGAGGGGGCTGGGCTACACCTTC,CASSARGLGYTF,TRBV11-3,TRBJ1-2,TRBD1,-
TGTGCCAGCAAATCGGGACAGGCGGGGACTGAAGCTTTCTTT,CASKSGQAGTEAFF,TRBV6-6,TRBJ1-1,TRBD1,-
TGTGCCTCTCAGGGATCCCTGGGGACCGGGGAGCTGTTTTTT,CASQGSLGTGELFF,TRBV7-2,TRBJ2-2,-,-
TGCAGCGCCCCCCTACAGGGTACTGAAGCTTTCTTT,CSAPLQGTEAFF,TRBV29-1,TRBJ1-1,-,medium-sized
TGTGCCAGCAGCTTGTTGGGGAGCGGGAAAGCCAAAAACATTCAGTACTTC,CASSLLGSGKAKNIQYF,TRBV5-4,TRBJ2-4,TRBD2,-
TGTGCCAGCAGGAGGGACAGTGCGACTGAAGCTTTCTTT,CASRRDSATEAFF,TRBV2,TRBJ1-1,TRBD1,few
TGCGCCAGCAGCCACCGCAGCAACAGGGGGCGGCTACAAAACAATCAGCCCCAGCATTTT,CASSHRSNRGRLQNNQPQHF,TRBV4-1,TRBJ1-5,TRBD1,-
TGTGCCAGCACCTCAGGTGGGACAGGGGACTACGGGCAGTACTTC,CASTSGGTGDYGQYF,TRBV28,TRBJ2-7,TRBD1,-
TGCGCCAGCAGCGTTAGCACAGATACGCAGTATTTT,CASSVSTDTQYF,TRBV5-1,TRBJ2-3,-,-
TGTGCCAGCAGTGAAAGGCCAAGCTCCTACAATGAGCAGTTCTTC,CASSERPSSYNEQFF,TRBV6-1,TRBJ2-1,-,-
TGTGCCGTCGACTACGAGCAGTTCTTC,CAVDYEQFF,TRBV7-9,TRBJ2-1,-,-
TGCGCCAGCAGCCAAGAAAAGGAGGGGTACAATGAGCAGTTCTTC,CASSQEKEGYNEQFF,TRBV4-3,TRBJ2-1,-,-
TGTGCCACCAGCAGGTCACCCGGCGAGCAGTACTTC,CATSRSPGEQYF,TRBV15,TRBJ2-7,-,-
TGCGCCAGCAGCTTGGAACCAGCGGGAGGCTACGAGCAGTACTTC,CASSLEPAGGYEQYF,TRBV5-1,TRBJ2-7,TRBD2,-
TGCGCCAGCAGCGCTCCACCACCCCCAGCAAATCAGCCCCAGCATTTT,CASSAPPPPANQPQHF,TRBV4-3,TRBJ1-5,-,-
TGTGCTAGTGGTTTGGTGGGGGGGGCTGAAGCTTTCTTT,CASGLVGGAEAFF,TRBV12-5,TRBJ1-1,-,-
TGTGCCAGCAGCGTAGGCGGGACGGCCGCCTACGAGCAGTACTTC,CASSVGGTAAYEQYF,TRBV9,TRBJ2-7,-,-
TGCGCCAGCAGCCATGACAGAATGGGCGAGCAGTACTTC,CASSHDRMGEQYF,TRBV5-1,TRBJ2-7,-,-
TGTGCCAGCAGTTTCGGGGGGAGCTCCTACGAGCAGTACTTC,CASSFGGSSYEQYF,TRBV28,TRBJ2-7,TRBD2,-
TGTGCCAGCAGCAAAAAAATTCCGACTAGCGAAATAACCTACGAGCAGTACTTC,CASSKKIPTSEITYEQYF,TRBV21-1,TRBJ2-7,-,-
TGTGCCACCAGTGGGGAATTCGGGGGCACAGATACGCAGTATTTT,CATSGEFGGTDTQYF,TRBV15,TRBJ2-3,-,-
TGTGCCAGCAGCTCCGGAAATAAAGGCGAGCAGTTCTTC,CASSSGNKGEQFF,TRBV7-3,TRBJ2-1,-,-
TGCGCCAGCAGTGAGAGAGTCGGTCAGCCCCAGCATTTT,CASSERVGQPQHF,TRBV10-1,TRBJ1-5,-,once